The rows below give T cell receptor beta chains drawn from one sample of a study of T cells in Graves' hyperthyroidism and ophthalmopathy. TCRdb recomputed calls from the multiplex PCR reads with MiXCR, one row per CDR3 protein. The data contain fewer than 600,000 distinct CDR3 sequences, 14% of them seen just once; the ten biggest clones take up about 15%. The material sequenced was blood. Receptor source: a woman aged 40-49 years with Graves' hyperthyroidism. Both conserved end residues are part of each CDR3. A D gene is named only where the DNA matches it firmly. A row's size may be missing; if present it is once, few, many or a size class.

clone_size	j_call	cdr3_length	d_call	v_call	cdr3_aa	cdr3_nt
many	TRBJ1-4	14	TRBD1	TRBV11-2	CASSYDRGNEKLFF	TGTGCCAGCAGCTACGACAGGGGTAACGAAAAACTGTTTTTT
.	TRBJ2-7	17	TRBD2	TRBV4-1	CASSQGTLAGNSYEQYF	TGCGCCAGCAGCCAAGGCACACTAGCGGGTAACTCCTACGAGCAGTACTTC
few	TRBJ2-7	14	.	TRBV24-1	CATSPGEGQYEQYF	TGTGCCACGAGTCCAGGGGAAGGTCAGTACGAGCAGTACTTC
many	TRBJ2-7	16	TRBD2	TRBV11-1	CASSSSGGLESNEQYF	TGTGCCAGCAGCTCAAGCGGAGGACTAGAGTCCAACGAGCAGTACTTC
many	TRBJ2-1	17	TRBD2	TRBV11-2	CASSSRTSGKADNEQFF	TGTGCCAGCAGCTCGAGGACTAGCGGGAAAGCAGACAATGAGCAGTTCTTC
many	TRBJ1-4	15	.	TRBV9	CASSVGSATNEKLFF	TGTGCCAGCAGCGTAGGGTCAGCAACTAATGAAAAACTGTTTTTT
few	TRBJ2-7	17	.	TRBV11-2	CASSTIPAGALIYEQYF	TGTGCCAGCAGCACCATTCCTGCTGGGGCCCTTATCTACGAGCAGTACTTC
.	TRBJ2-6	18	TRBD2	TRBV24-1	CATSGRGNGLARANVLTF	TGTGCCACCAGTGGAAGGGGGAATGGACTAGCTAGGGCCAACGTCCTGACTTTC
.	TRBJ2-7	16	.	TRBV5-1	CASSVGHSESSYEQYF	TGTGCCAGCAGCGTAGGGCATAGCGAGAGCTCCTACGAGCAGTACTTC
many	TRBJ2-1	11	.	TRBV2	CATRGYNEQFF	TGTGCCACGAGAGGGTACAATGAGCAGTTCTTC
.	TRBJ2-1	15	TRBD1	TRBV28	CASRVDRGSYNEQFF	TGTGCCAGCAGGGTAGACAGGGGCTCCTACAATGAGCAGTTCTTC
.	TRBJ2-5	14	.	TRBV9	CASSGGVGMETQYF	TGTGCCAGCAGCGGGGGGGTTGGAATGGAGACCCAGTACTTC
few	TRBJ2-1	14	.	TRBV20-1	CSVSKGPSYNEQFF	TGCAGTGTTAGCAAGGGGCCCTCCTACAATGAGCAGTTCTTC
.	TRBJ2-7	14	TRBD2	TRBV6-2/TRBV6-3	CASTAGTTSYEQYF	TGTGCCAGCACCGCCGGGACTACTTCCTACGAGCAGTACTTC
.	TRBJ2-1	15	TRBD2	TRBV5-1	CASSLSSGSIDEQFF	TGCGCCAGCAGCTTGAGTAGCGGGAGTATCGATGAGCAGTTCTTC
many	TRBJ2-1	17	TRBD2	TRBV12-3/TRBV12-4	CASSPVIAGDPFNEQFF	TGTGCCAGCAGTCCCGTGATAGCGGGAGATCCATTCAATGAGCAGTTCTTC
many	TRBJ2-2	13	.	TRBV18	CASSPAKTGELFF	TGTGCCAGCTCACCAGCGAAGACCGGGGAGCTGTTTTTT
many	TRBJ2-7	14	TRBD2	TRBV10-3	CAISPSGSSYEQYF	TGTGCCATCAGCCCTAGCGGGAGCTCCTACGAGCAGTACTTC
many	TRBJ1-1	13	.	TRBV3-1	CASSQGWGFGAFF	TGTGCCAGCAGCCAAGGCTGGGGGTTTGGAGCTTTCTTT
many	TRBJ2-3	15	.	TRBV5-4	CASSTPSLGTDTQYF	TGTGCCAGCAGCACACCTAGCCTGGGGACAGATACGCAGTATTTT
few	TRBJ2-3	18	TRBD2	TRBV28	CACRSGGAGGARGDTQYF	TGTGCCTGCAGGTCGGGGGGGGCCGGAGGGGCCCGAGGAGATACGCAGTATTTT
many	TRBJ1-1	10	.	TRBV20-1	CSAQNTEAFF	TGCAGTGCTCAGAACACTGAAGCTTTCTTT
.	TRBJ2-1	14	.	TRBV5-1	CASSLASLDNEQFF	TGCGCCAGCAGCTTGGCGTCTCTCGACAATGAGCAGTTCTTC
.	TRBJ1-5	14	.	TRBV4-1	CASSPQVVNQPQHF	TGCGCCAGCAGCCCGCAGGTAGTCAATCAGCCCCAGCATTTT
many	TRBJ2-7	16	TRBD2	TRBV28	CASSQLGAGGYYEQYF	TGTGCCAGCAGTCAACTTGGGGCGGGAGGATACTACGAGCAGTACTTC
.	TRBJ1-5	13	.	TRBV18	CASSLTDNQPQHF	TGTGCCAGCTCGCTGACAGATAATCAGCCCCAGCATTTT
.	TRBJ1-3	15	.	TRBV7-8	CASRLDGNSGNTIYF	TGTGCCAGCAGACTGGACGGGAACTCTGGAAACACCATATATTTT
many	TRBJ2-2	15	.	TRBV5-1	CASSLASLAIGELFF	TGCGCCAGCAGCTTGGCCAGCCTAGCGATCGGGGAGCTGTTTTTT
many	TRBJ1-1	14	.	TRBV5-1	CASSLTTSWDEAFF	TGCGCCAGCAGCCTGACAACAAGCTGGGATGAAGCTTTCTTT
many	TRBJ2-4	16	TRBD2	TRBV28	CASRSAGGIAKNIQYF	TGTGCCAGCAGATCCGCGGGGGGGATAGCCAAAAACATTCAGTACTTC
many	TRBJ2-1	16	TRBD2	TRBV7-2	CASTLNRLAGRGEQFF	TGTGCCAGCACCTTAAACCGACTAGCGGGACGAGGTGAGCAGTTCTTC
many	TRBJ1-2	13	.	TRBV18	CASSPPLKEGYTF	TGTGCCAGCTCACCACCGTTGAAGGAGGGCTACACCTTC
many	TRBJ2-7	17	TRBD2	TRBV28	CASSFAISGRPAGEQYF	TGTGCCAGCAGTTTTGCTATTAGCGGGAGGCCCGCAGGCGAGCAGTACTTC
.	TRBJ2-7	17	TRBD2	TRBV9	CASSEGLAGVGSYEQYF	TGTGCCAGCAGCGAGGGACTAGCGGGAGTCGGTTCCTACGAGCAGTACTTC
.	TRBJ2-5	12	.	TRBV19	CASSIGAETQYF	TGTGCCAGTAGTATAGGGGCAGAGACCCAGTACTTC
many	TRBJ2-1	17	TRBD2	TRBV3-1	CASSQAAGTSGRNEQFF	TGTGCCAGCAGCCAAGCCGCGGGGACTAGCGGGAGAAATGAGCAGTTCTTC
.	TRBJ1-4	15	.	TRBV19	CASSMADLRSEKLFF	TGTGCCAGTAGTATGGCAGACCTTCGGAGCGAAAAACTGTTTTTT
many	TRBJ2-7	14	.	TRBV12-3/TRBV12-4	CASRLSGFTYEQYF	TGTGCCAGCAGGTTGTCGGGTTTCACCTACGAGCAGTACTTC
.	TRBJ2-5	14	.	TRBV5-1	CASSRDGDWETQYF	TGCGCCAGCAGCCGGGACGGGGATTGGGAGACCCAGTACTTC
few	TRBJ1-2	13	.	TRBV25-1	CASSEGDLGGYTF	TGTGCCAGCAGTGAAGGGGACCTGGGAGGCTACACCTTC
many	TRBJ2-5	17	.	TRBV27	CASSLRAWVPIQETQYF	TGTGCCAGCAGTTTAAGGGCGTGGGTGCCGATCCAAGAGACCCAGTACTTC
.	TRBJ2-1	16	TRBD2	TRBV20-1	CSAKFTLAGVYNEQFF	TGCAGTGCAAAATTTACCCTAGCGGGAGTTTACAATGAGCAGTTCTTC
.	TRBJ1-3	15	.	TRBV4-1	CASSQGPGSGNTIYF	TGCGCCAGCAGCCAAGGGCCAGGATCTGGAAACACCATATATTTT
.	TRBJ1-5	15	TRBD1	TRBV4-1	CASSQDWTGGQPQHF	TGCGCCAGCAGCCAAGACTGGACAGGGGGCCAGCCCCAGCATTTT
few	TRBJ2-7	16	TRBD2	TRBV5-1	CASSLVPAGGKYEQYF	TGCGCCAGCAGCCTGGTTCCGGCGGGAGGAAAGTACGAGCAGTACTTC
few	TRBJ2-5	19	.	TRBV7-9	CASSAGTGDNSGSGETQYF	TGTGCCAGCAGCGCCGGGACAGGGGATAATAGCGGGAGTGGGGAGACCCAGTACTTC
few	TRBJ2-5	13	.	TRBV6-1	CASTSPSEETQYF	TGTGCCAGCACCTCCCCTAGCGAAGAGACCCAGTACTTC
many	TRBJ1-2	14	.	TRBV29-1	CSVDRDISNYGYTF	TGCAGCGTTGACCGGGACATTAGTAACTATGGCTACACCTTC
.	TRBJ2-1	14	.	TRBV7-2	CASSLMTGSGEQFF	TGTGCCAGCAGCTTAATGACGGGAAGCGGTGAGCAGTTCTTC
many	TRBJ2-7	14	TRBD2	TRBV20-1	CSATSGSIGYEQYF	TGCAGTGCCACTAGCGGGAGCATAGGCTACGAGCAGTACTTC
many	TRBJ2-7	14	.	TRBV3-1	CASSQAETLYEQYF	TGTGCCAGCAGCCAAGCTGAGACTCTCTACGAGCAGTACTTC
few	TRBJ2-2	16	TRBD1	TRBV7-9	CASSLRQGGNTGELFF	TGTGCCAGCAGCTTGAGACAGGGCGGGAACACCGGGGAGCTGTTTTTT
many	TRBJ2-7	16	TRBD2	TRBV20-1	CSATRASGSWGLEQYF	TGCAGTGCCACCCGGGCTAGCGGGAGTTGGGGCCTCGAGCAGTACTTC
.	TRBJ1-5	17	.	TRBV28	CASRLGKGSYSNQPQHF	TGTGCCAGCAGGTTAGGAAAGGGGTCATATAGCAATCAGCCCCAGCATTTT
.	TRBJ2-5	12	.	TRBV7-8	CASSLVGQTQYF	TGTGCCAGCAGCTTAGTGGGGCAGACCCAGTACTTC